The source of this T cell receptor beta chain is a study of T cells in Graves' hyperthyroidism and ophthalmopathy. This clonotype appeared a few times. The junction and the germline gene differ at one end; a read error may be behind it. The CDR3 totals 16 residues. CDR1 and CDR2 from the germline V gene are PRHDT and FYEKMQ (reference sequence). The investigators amplified TCR beta CDR3 regions from RNA transcripts. TCR CDR3 regions were first amplified by RT-PCR with HTBI primers. MiXCR was run by TCRdb on the multiplex PCR reads, yielding one entry per CDR3 protein. The sample includes 300,000 or so distinct CDR3 sequences, around a fifth of them seen just once.

The V and J genes are TRBV13 and TRBJ2-1; D might be TRBD2 (6 bases). The source is a woman aged 50 to 65 with Graves' hyperthyroidism. Sequenced input: blood. The CDR3 here is CASSLFWGESYNVQFF. The CDR3 DNA reads TGTGCCAGCAGCTTATTTTGGGGGGAGTCCTACAATGTGCAGTTCTTC.